Here is one T cell receptor (beta chain) with its context. It lacks a known antigen. The CDR1 and CDR2 encoded by the germline V gene (reference sequence) are MNHEY and SMNVEV. The junction carries 19 bases between V and J, which are trimmed by 9 bases and 4 bases respectively. From the cysteine through the phenylalanine, the CDR3 covers 14 amino acids. CDR3 DNA only is kept here, 42 bases in frame from base 1. The sample belongs to a study of cytomegalovirus exposure and HLA in healthy donors (dated by TCRdb to 2016 to 2017). Context from the whole study: An earlier analysis of 587 of the donors reported over 250 Gb of sequence data and 100 million to 120 million unique TCR beta sequences obtained from about 179 million T cells. In an earlier analysis of 587 of the donors, high-throughput TCR beta sequencing was used to judge whether each TCR beta V gene segment behaved as functional or pseudogenic. A later analysis re-examined previously published TCR beta repertoires from more than 550 donors and added high-resolution HLA genotyping to investigate patterns of TCR occurrence. The study combined high-throughput TCR immunosequencing, statistical association of individual TCRs with disease status, and machine learning to predict cytomegalovirus infection status. Typing coverage differed by locus: A, B, C, DRB1 and DQB1 were typed in about 629-630 donors, DQA1 in 522, DPA1 in approximately 610, and DPB1 in about 450. The study used immunosequencing to profile the T cell repertoires of more than 650 subjects and linked those repertoires to cytomegalovirus serostatus. About 330 gigabases of sequencing data and around 85 million unique TCR sequences made up an early release that covered nearly 650 HLA-typed donors. In a later genetic analysis, genome-wide SNP genotypes for about 65% of the roughly 700 donors were used, and that subset was treated as a discovery cohort. Several DR-DQ haplotypes were handled as single units for association and clustering, since linkage in the cohort was strong. On average, over 200,000 unique TCR beta nucleotide sequences were sequenced per donor among a few hundred genotyped donors of the cohort, with roughly 18% of those sequences being non-productive. The genetic ancestry cluster associated with self-reported Caucasian donors included 81% of the roughly 400 genotyped donors. The study aimed to test whether signatures of past pathogen exposure could be identified by cataloging public T cell receptors. Every discovery cohort repertoire had been produced on one sequencing platform. HLA typing included class I and class II loci at four-digit resolution. The later analysis used no new phenotypic data to find candidate immune exposures, relying instead on TCR beta sequences and their occurrence across donors. Donor age, sex, ethnicity and CMV serostatus were compiled together with the repertoire data. Along with the approximately 600-subject first cohort, a separate validation cohort of over 90 different subjects was used. The paper's findings and limits, for the study overall: Correlated functional status among segregating V segments might be attributable to linkage disequilibrium, but an unknown experimental factor could not be ruled out. Broadly in line with IMGT annotations, most TCR beta V segments showed up in productive rearrangements about 90% or about 30% of the time in an earlier analysis of under 700 of the donors. Over 15 rarely observed V segments, including chromosome 9 orphons, were excluded from the earlier analysis of approximately 500 of the donors because counts were too low. Sequencing depth was assumed to be roughly uniform across donors in the presence/absence analyses, though that assumption may not hold. A later analysis found that most CMV-associated TCR beta chains appeared HLA-restricted, with HLA associations seemingly driven largely by CMV exposure. In a later analysis, HLA-associated TCR beta chains were found to be more clonally expanded and to have lower generation probabilities than equally common non-associated chains. At a false discovery rate of 0.05, a later analysis linked 16,000 or so TCR beta sequences to specific HLA alleles. The cohort was sequenced for TCR beta chains only, and without alpha or paired-chain data the features that could be detected were limited. An association between a missense DCLRE1C variant and V-gene and J-gene trimming of TCR beta chains was found in a later genetic analysis and replicated in an independent cohort. Because some donors lacked HLA typing at each locus, the association tests relied only on the typed subset. A cluster of highly shared sequence variants was judged likely to represent a technical artifact of the sequencing pipeline. The classifier was reported to diagnose cytomegalovirus status with high specificity and sensitivity in both the original cohort and the validation cohort. A further reported finding was that TCR beta sequences accurately predicted the HLA-A and HLA-B alleles for most subjects in the first cohort. CMV serostatus was the only immune exposure information available for the cohort. Assigning TCR associations to individual alleles was difficult when HLA alleles, especially DR and DQ, strongly co-occurred. A later genetic analysis reported fewer N-insertions in productive TCRs among donors in an Asian-associated ancestry cluster than the approximately 670-donor mean. According to a later analysis, TCR association rates differed among HLA loci, with DRB1 alleles showing the most associated TCRs and HLA-C alleles showing the fewest. It was suggested by the authors that the approach could potentially be generalized to other disease states and immunological phenotypes. Most TCR sequences were observed very rarely across donors, whereas some public TCRs were present in many individuals. In a later analysis, several top co-occurrence clusters were reported to appear linked to parvovirus B19, influenza, CMV and Epstein-Barr virus. In vitro tests confirmed that a few of the cytomegalovirus-associated TCR beta chains recognize cytomegalovirus antigens. Some IMGT-functional V segments, including TRBV6-2 and TRBV6-3, could not be distinguished by the 87-base-pair reads and were therefore excluded. The study gave a list of roughly 150 TCR beta chains associated with cytomegalovirus.

In total, more than 500 healthy bone marrow donors made up the cohort. At the time of sampling, all cohort members were nominally healthy, though unrecorded immune exposures were likely present. The donor was CMV seropositive and belonged to the group of around 300 seropositive cohort members. A peripheral blood sample was collected from each donor, and TCR beta sequencing was performed on peripheral blood mononuclear cells. The Qiagen DNeasy Blood Extraction Kit was used to extract genomic DNA from the blood cell samples. Preparation of the library involved the immunoSEQ multiplex PCR assay. A mixture of 60 forward primers for TCR Vbeta segments and 13 reverse primers for TCR Jbeta segments was used in the multiplex PCR. A multiplex PCR assay on genomic DNA amplified the CDR3 region of rearranged TCR beta genes. The Illumina HiSeq System was used to sequence the amplified TCR beta libraries as 87-base-pair reads. As for the authors' bioinformatics: A later analysis tallied tens of millions of unique TCR beta chains across the 700 or so repertoires, and approximately 12 million of those chains were shared by two or more donors. Raw reads were error-corrected and collapsed into unique sequences by a nearest-neighbor algorithm in which closely related sequences were merged to remove PCR and sequencing errors. V, D and J gene segments were assigned by aligning CDR3 sequences to IMGT reference sequences. For a sequence to be retained, at least a six-nucleotide match to both a V gene segment and a J gene segment was required. A rearrangement counted as productive if the CDR3 had no stop codons and remained in frame with V and J, and every other rearrangement counted as non-productive. CDR3 was defined by IMGT convention, running from the second conserved V-encoded cysteine to the conserved J-encoded phenylalanine. Sequences without an unambiguous match to a single V gene segment were excluded from the earlier analysis of a few hundred of the donors. An earlier analysis of about 590 of the donors classified V segments as functional when productive rearrangements were above 56.7% and as segregating when the standard deviation between donors was above 5%. To diagnose cytomegalovirus status from the catalog of TCR beta chain sequences, a statistical classification framework was built. A later analysis assigned V and J genes by comparing TCR nucleotide sequences with IMGT/GENE-DB human TR gene sequences. A later analysis assigned CDR3 sequences and most-parsimonious VDJ recombination scenarios with the TCRdist pipeline. In a later analysis, each TCR beta chain was defined by its CDR3 amino acid sequence together with its V-gene family, and reads lacking a unique V-gene family were excluded. A later analysis removed 450 to 600 highly shared, low-generation-probability nucleotide sequences to deal with suspected cross-contamination and a sequencing artifact. A later analysis calculated a clonal expansion index for each public chain from normalized within-repertoire ranks of inferred template counts. In a later analysis, generation probabilities were computed using a VDJ recombination model fitted to out-of-frame rearrangements, and the results were checked against IGoR. In a later analysis, hypergeometric tests were used to score TCR-TCR, TCR-HLA and TCR-CMV co-occurrence, with a repertoire-size bias correction applied to TCR pairs. A later analysis estimated false discovery rates by permuting HLA or CMV assignments 20 times. In a later analysis, co-occurring TCRs were grouped with DBSCAN, and TCRdist sequence similarity was added when clustering was performed within HLA-allele-positive subsets. Repertoires with fewer than 30,000 or more than 120,000 public chains were left out of co-occurrence clustering, as were about five repertoires with anomalous nucleotide sharing. The source is immuneACCESS, and TCRdb retained only in-frame sequences with V and J called. Part of the clones is not carried over; for the studies checked, unresolved V genes explain less than half of this, and the remainder is unexplained. D and trimming were read from the DNA, whereas the V and J calls and clone size are those reported in that table. The sample's records list over 100,000 clones. The ten largest make up 1.5% to 2% of the sample.

Sequences were obtained from PBMCs. Recombination linked TRBV27 to TRBJ2-7, with no confident D gene call. This TCR derives from a woman aged 40 to 50 in good health and CMV-seropositive. The DNA reads TGTGCCAGTGGTACACCATCGATTCAATACGAGCAGTACTTC. The translation is CASGTPSIQYEQYF.